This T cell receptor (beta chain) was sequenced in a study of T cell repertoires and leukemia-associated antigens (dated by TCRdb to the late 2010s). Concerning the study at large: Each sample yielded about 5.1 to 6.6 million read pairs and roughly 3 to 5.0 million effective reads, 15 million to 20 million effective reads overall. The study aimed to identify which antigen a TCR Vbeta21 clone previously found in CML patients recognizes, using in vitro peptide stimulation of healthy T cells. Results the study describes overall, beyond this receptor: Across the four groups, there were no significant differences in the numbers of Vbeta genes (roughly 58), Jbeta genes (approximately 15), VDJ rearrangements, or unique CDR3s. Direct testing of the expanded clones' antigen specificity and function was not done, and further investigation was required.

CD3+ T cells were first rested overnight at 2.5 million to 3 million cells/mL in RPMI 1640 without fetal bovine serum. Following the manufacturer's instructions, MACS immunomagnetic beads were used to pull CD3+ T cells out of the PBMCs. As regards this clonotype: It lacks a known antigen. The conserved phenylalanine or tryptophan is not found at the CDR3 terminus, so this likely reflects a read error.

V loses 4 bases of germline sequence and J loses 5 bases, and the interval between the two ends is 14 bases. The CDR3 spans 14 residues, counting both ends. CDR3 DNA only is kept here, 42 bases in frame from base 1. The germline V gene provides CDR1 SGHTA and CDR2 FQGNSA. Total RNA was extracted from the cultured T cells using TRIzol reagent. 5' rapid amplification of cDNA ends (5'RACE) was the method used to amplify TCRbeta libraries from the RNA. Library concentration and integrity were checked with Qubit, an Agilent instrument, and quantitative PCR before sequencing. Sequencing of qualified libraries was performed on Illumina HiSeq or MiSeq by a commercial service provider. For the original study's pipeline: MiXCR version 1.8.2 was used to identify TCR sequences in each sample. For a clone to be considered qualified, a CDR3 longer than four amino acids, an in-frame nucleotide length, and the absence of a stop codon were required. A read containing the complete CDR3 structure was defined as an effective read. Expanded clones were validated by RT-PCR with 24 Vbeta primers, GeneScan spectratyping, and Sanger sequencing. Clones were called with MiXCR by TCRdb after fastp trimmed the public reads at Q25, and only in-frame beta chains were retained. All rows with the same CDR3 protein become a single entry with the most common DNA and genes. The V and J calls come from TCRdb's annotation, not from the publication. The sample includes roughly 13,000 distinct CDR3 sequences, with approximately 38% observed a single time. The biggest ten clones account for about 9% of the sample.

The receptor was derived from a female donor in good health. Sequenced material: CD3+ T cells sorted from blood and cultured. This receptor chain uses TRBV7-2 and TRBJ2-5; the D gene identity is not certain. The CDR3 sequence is CASSSVSLAETQYC. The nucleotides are TGTGCCAGCAGCTCTGTTTCGCTGGCTGAGACCCAGTACTGC.